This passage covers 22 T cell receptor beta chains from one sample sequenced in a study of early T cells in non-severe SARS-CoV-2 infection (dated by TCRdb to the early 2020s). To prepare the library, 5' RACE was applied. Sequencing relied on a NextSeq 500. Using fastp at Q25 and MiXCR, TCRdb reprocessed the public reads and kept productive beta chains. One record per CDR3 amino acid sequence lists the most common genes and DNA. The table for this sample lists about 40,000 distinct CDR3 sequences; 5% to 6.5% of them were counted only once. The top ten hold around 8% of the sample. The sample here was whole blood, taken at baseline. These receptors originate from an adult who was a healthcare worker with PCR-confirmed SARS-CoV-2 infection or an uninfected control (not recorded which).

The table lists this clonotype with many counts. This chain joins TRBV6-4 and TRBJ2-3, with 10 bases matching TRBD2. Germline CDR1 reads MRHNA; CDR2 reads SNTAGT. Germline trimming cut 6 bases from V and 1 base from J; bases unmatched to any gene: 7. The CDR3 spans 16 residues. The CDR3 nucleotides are TGTGCCAGCAGCAGTAGCGGGGGGAGTGGCACAGATACGCAGTATTTT. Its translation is CASSSSGGSGTDTQYF.

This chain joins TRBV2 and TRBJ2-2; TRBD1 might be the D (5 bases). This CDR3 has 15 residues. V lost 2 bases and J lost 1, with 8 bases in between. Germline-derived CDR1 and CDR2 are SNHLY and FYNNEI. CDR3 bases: TGTGCCAGCAGTGAAAGGCAGGGGAACACCGGGGAGCTGTTTTTT. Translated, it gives CASSERQGNTGELFF.

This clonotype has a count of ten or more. In DNA, the CDR3 is TGTGCCAGCAGACGGACAGGGGGCGTCGAGACCCAGTACTTC. Its protein is CASRRTGGVETQYF. This rearrangement joins TRBV12-3 or TRBV12-4 to TRBJ2-5; TRBD1 aligns across 11 bases. With V trimmed by 6 bases and J by 5 bases, 5 bases remained unmatched. The CDR3 has 14 residues.

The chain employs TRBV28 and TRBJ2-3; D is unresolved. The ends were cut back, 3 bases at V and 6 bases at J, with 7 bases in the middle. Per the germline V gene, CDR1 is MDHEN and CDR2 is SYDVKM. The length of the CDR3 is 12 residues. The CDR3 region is CASSLLLDTQYF. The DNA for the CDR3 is TGTGCCAGCAGTTTGCTTTTGGATACGCAGTATTTT.

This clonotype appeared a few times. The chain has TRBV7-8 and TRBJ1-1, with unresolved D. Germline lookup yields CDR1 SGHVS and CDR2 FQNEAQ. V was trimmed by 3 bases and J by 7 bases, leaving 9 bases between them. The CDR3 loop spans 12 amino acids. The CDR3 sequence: CASSLAGDEAFF. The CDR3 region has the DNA TGTGCCAGCAGCTTGGCCGGGGATGAAGCTTTCTTT.

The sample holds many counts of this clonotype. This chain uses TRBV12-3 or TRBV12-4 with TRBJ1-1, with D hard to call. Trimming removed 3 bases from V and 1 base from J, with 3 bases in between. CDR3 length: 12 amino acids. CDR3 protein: CASSFSNTEAFF. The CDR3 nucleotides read TGTGCCAGCAGTTTTTCGAACACTGAAGCTTTCTTT.

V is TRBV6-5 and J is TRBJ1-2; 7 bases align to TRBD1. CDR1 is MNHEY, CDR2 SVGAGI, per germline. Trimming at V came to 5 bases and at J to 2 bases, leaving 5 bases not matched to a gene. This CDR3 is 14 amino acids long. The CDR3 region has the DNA TGTGCCAGCAGTCAACAGGGGAGGAACTATGGCTACACCTTC. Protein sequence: CASSQQGRNYGYTF.

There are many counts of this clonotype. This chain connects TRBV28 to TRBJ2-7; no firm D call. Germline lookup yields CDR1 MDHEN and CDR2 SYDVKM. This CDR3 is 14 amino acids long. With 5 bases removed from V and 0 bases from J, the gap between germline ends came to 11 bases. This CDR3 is CASSRTRISYEQYF. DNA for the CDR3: TGTGCCAGCAGTCGGACGAGGATCTCCTACGAGCAGTACTTC.

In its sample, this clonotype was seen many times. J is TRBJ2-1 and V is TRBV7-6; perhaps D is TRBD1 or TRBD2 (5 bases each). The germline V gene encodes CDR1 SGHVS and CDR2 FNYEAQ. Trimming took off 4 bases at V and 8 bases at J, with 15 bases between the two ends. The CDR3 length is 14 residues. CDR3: CASSSEGRDHEQFF. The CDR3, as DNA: TGTGCCAGCAGCTCAGAGGGCAGGGACCATGAGCAGTTCTTC.

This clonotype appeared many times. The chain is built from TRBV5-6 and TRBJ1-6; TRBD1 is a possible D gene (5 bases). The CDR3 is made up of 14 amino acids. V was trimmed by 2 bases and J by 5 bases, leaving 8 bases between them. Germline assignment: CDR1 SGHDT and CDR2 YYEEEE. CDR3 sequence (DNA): TGTGCCAGCAGCTTCAACAGGAATAATTCACCCCTCCACTTT. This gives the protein CASSFNRNNSPLHF.

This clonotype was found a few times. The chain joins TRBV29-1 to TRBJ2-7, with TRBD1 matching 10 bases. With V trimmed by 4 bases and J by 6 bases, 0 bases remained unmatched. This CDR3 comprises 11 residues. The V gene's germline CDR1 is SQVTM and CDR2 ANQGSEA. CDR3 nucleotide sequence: TGCAGCGTTGGGACAGGGGGCGAGCAGTACTTC. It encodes CSVGTGGEQYF.

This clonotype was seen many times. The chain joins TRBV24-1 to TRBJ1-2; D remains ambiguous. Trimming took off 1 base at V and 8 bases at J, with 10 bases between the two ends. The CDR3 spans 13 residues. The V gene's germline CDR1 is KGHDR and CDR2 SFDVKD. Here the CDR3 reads CATSDFTQSGYTF. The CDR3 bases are TGTGCCACCAGTGATTTTACACAGTCCGGCTACACCTTC.

This CDR3 reads CSVEGIQPQHF. CDR3 DNA sequence: TGCAGCGTTGAGGGGATTCAGCCCCAGCATTTT. This chain links TRBV29-1 with TRBJ1-5, with D uncertain. The CDR3 runs 11 residues. Germline V gene sequence: CDR1 SQVTM, CDR2 ANQGSEA. Between the trimmed V and J ends, which lost 3 bases and 6 bases, there was a span of 6 bases.

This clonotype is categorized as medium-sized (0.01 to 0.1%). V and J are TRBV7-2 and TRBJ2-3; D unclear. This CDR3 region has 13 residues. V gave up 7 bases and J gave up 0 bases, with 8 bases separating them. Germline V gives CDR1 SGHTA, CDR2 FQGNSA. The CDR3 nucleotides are TGTGCCAGCAACCATGACAGCACAGATACGCAGTATTTT. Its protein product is CASNHDSTDTQYF.

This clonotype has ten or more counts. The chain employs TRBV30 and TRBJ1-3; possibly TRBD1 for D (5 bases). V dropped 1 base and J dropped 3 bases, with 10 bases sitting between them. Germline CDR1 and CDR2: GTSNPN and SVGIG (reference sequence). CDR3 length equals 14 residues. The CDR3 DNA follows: TGTGCCTGGAGTGGGGGGATCAGTGGAAACACCATATATTTT. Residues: CAWSGGISGNTIYF.

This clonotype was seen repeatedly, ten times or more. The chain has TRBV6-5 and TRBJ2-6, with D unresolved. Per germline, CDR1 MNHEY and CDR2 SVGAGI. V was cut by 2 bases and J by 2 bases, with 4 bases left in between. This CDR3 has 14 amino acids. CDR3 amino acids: CASSYVPGANVLTF. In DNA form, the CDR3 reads TGTGCCAGCAGTTACGTTCCTGGGGCCAACGTCCTGACTTTC.

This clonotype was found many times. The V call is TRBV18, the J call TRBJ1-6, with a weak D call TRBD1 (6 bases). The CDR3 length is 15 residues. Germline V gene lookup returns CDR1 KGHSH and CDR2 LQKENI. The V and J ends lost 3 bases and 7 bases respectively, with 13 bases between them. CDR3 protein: CASSPRTVSNSPLHF. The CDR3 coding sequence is TGTGCCAGCTCACCGCGGACAGTGTCCAATTCACCCCTCCACTTT.

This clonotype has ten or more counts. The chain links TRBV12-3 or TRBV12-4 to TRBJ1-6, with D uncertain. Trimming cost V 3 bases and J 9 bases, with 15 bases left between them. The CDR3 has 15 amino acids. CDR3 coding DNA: TGTGCCAGCAGTTTCTCACACGGCGGGGTTTCACCCCTCCACTTT. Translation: CASSFSHGGVSPLHF.

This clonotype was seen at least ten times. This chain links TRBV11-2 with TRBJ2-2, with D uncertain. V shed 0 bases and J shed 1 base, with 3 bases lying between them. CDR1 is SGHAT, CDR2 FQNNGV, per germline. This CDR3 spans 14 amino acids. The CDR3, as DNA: TGTGCCAGCAGCTTAGAGTTGAACACCGGGGAGCTGTTTTTT. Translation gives CASSLELNTGELFF.

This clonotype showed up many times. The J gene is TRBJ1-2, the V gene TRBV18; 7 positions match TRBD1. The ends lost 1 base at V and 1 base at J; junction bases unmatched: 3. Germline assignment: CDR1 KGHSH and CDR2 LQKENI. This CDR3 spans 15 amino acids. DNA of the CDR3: TGTGCCAGCTCACCACGGGACAGCGTTAACTATGGCTACACCTTC. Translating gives CASSPRDSVNYGYTF.

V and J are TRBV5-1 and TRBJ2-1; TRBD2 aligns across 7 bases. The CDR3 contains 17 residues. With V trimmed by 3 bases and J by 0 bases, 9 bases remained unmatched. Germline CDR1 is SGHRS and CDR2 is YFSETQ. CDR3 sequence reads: CASSSKAGTPSYNEQFF. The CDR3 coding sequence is TGCGCCAGCAGCTCAAAAGCGGGGACCCCCTCCTACAATGAGCAGTTCTTC.

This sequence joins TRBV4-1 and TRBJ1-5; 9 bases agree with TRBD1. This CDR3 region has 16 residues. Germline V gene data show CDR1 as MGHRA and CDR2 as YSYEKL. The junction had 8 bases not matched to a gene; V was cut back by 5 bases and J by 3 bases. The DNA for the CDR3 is TGCGCCAGCAGCATCGGAGGACAGGGGATCAATCAGCCCCAGCATTTT. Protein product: CASSIGGQGINQPQHF.